This TCR beta chain was identified in a study of brain metastases from non-small cell lung cancer. Study-level points and caveats: Compared with primary tumors, brain metastases showed less T-cell infiltration. Expanded T-cell clones appeared in approximately 67% of brain metastases over primaries. TCR repertoires overlapped largely between brain metastases and matched primaries.

A word on this clone: What it binds is unknown.

Germline V CDR1 and CDR2: LGHDT, YNNKEL (reference sequence). The CDR3 is made up of 18 amino acids. Trimming cost V 4 bases and J 7 bases; bases outside gene matches: 12. Data came from immunoSEQ multiplex PCR; TCRdb stores just in-frame clones and leaves some out. Seen here are around 910 clones, approximately 88% observed once, and the top ten hold approximately 6.6%. The chain carries TRBV3-1 (or the pseudogene TRBV3-2) and TRBJ2-5; 16 nucleotides agree with TRBD2. The sequencing input was primary lung tumor tissue. The sequence derives from a donor aged 40 or over with non-small cell lung cancer. CDR3 DNA: TGTGCCAGCAGCCCACCGGGACTAGCGGGGGGGCCGAGGAGGACCCAGTACTTC. Amino acid sequence: CASSPPGLAGGPRRTQYF.